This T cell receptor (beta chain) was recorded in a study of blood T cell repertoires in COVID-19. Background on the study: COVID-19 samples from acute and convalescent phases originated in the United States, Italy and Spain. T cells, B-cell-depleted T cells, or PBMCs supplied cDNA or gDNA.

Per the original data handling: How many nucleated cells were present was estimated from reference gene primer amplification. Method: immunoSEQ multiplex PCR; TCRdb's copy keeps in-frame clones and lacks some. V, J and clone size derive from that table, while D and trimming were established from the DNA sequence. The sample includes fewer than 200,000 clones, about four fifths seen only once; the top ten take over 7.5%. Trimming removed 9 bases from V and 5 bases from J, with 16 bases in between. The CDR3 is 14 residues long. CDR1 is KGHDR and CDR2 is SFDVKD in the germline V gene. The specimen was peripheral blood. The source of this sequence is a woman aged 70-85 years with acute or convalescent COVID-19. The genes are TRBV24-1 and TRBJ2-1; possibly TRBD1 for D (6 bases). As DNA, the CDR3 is TGTGCCACCTACACCAGGACAGATCACAATGAGCAGTTCTTC. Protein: CATYTRTDHNEQFF.